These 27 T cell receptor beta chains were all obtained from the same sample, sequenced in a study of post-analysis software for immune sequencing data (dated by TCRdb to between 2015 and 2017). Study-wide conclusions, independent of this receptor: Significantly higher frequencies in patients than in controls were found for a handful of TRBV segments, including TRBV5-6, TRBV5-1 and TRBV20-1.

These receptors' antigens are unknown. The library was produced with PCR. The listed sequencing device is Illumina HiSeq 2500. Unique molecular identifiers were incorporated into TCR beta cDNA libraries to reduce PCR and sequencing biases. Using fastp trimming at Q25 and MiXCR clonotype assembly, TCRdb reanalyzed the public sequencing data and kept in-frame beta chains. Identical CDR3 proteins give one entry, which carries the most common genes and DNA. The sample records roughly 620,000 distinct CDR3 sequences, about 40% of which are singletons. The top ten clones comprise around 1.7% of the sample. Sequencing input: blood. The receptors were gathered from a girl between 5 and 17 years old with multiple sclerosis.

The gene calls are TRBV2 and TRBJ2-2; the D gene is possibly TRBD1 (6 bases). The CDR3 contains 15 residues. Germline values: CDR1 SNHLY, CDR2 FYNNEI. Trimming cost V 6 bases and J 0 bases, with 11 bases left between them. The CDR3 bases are TGTGCCAGCAGGCTCGGGACAACGAACACCGGGGAGCTGTTTTTT. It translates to CASRLGTTNTGELFF. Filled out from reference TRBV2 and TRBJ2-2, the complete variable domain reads EPEVTQTPSHQVTQMGQEVILRCVPISNHLYFYWYRQILGQKVEFLVSFYNNEISEKSEIFDDQFSVERPDGSNFTLKIRSTKLEDSAMYFCASRLGTTNTGELFFGEGSRLTVL.

The CDR3 region is CASSGGTGDRSYNEQFF. CDR3 nucleotide sequence: TGCGCCAGCAGCGGGGGGACAGGGGATAGGTCCTACAATGAGCAGTTCTTC. This chain joins TRBV5-1 and TRBJ2-1; 10 positions match TRBD1. The CDR3 runs to 17 residues. CDR1 is SGHRS, CDR2 YFSETQ, per germline. J was trimmed by 1 base and V by 4 bases; bases with no gene match: 8.

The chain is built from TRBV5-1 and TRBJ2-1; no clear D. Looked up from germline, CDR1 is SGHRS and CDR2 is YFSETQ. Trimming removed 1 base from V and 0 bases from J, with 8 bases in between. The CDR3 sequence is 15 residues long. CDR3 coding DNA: TGCGCCAGCAGCTTGAGGTGGAGCTCCTACAATGAGCAGTTCTTC. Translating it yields CASSLRWSSYNEQFF.

CDR3 protein: CATGLPGSKQETQYF. The CDR3 coding sequence is TGTGCCACCGGTCTTCCCGGCTCTAAACAAGAGACCCAGTACTTC. The chain uses TRBV15 and TRBJ2-5; D is undetermined. The CDR3 extends over 15 amino acids. The germline V gene has CDR1 LNHNV and CDR2 YYDKDF (reference sequence). The V and J ends lost 8 bases and 2 bases respectively, with 18 bases between them.

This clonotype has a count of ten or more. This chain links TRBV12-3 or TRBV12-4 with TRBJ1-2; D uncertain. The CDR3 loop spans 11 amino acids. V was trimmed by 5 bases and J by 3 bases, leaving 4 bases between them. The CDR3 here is CASSPDYGYTF. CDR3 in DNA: TGTGCCAGCAGTCCAGACTATGGCTACACCTTC.

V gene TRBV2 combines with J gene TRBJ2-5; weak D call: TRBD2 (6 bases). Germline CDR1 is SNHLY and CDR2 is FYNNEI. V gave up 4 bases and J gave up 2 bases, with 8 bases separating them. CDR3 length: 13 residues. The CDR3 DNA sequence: TGTGCCAGCAGTGGGGGGGAACAAGAGACCCAGTACTTC. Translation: CASSGGEQETQYF. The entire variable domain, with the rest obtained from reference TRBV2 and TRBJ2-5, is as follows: EPEVTQTPSHQVTQMGQEVILRCVPISNHLYFYWYRQILGQKVEFLVSFYNNEISEKSEIFDDQFSVERPDGSNFTLKIRSTKLEDSAMYFCASSGGEQETQYFGPGTRLLVL.

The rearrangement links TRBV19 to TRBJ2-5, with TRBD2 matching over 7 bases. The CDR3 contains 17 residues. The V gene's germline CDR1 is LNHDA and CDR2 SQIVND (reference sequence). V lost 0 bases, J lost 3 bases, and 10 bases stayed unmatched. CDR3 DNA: TGTGCCAGTAGTATAGATCTCCCCGGGGGGTCCAAAGAGACCCAGTACTTC. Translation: CASSIDLPGGSKETQYF. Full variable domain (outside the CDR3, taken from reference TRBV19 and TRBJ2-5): DGGITQSPKYLFRKEGQNVTLSCEQNLNHDAMYWYRQDPGQGLRLIYYSQIVNDFQKGDIAEGYSVSREKKESFPLTVTSAQKNPTAFYLCASSIDLPGGSKETQYFGPGTRLLVL.

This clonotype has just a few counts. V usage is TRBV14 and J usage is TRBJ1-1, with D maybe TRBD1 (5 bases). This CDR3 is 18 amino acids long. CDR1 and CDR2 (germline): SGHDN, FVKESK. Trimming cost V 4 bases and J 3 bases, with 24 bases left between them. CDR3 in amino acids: CASSPPPGILVGDTEAFF. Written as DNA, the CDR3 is TGTGCCAGCAGCCCCCCGCCGGGGATCTTGGTAGGGGACACTGAAGCTTTCTTT.

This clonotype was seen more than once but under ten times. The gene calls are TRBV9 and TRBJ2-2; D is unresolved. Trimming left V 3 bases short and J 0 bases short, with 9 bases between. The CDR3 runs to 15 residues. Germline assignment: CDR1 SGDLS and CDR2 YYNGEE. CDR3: CASSAAATNTGELFF. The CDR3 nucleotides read TGTGCCAGCAGCGCCGCGGCGACGAACACCGGGGAGCTGTTTTTT.

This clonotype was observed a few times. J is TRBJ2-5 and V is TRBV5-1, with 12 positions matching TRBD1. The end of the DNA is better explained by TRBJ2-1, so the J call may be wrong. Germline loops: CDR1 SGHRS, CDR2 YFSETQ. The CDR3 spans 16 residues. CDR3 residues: CASSSGGQGAQETQFF. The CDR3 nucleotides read TGCGCCAGCAGCTCGGGGGGACAGGGGGCGCAAGAGACCCAGTTCTTC.

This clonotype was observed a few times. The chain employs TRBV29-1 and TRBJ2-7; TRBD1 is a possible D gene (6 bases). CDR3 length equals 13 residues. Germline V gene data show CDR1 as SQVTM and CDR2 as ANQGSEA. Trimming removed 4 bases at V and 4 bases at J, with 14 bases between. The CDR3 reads CSVAGHGIYEQYF. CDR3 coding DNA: TGCAGCGTTGCGGGACACGGAATATACGAGCAGTACTTC.

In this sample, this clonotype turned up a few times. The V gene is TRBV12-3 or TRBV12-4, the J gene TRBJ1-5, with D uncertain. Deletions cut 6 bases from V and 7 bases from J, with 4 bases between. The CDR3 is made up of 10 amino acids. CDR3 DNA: TGTGCCAGCAGCGTCCAGCCCCAGCATTTT. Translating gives CASSVQPQHF.

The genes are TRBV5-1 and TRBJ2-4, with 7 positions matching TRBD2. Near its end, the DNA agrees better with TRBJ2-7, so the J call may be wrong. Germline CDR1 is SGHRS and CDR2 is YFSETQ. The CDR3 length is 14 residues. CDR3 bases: TGCGCCAGCAGCTTGGGTCGGGGGGACGGCGAGCAGTACTTC. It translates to CASSLGRGDGEQYF.

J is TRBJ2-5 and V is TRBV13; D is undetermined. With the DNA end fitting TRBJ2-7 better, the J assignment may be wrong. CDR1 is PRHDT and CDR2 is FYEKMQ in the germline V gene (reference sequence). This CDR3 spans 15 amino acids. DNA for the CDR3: TGTGCCAGCAGCTTAGAGGGCAGCTACTCCTACGAGCAGTACTTC. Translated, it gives CASSLEGSYSYEQYF.

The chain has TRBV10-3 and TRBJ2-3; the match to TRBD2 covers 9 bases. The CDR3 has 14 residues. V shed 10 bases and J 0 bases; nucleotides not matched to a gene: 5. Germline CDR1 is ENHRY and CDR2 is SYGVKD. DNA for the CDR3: TGTGCCACCCGACTAGCGGTTAGCACAGATACGCAGTATTTT. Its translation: CATRLAVSTDTQYF.

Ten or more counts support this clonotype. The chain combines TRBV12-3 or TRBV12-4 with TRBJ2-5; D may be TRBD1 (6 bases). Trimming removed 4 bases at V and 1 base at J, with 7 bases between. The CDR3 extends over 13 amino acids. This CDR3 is CASSSDSQETQYF. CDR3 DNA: TGTGCCAGCAGTTCGGACAGCCAAGAGACCCAGTACTTC.

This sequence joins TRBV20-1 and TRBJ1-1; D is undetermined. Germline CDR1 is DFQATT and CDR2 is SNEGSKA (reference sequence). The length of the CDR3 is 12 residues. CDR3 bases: TGCAGAGGCCTTGACGGGAACACTGAAGCTTTCTTT. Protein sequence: CRGLDGNTEAFF.

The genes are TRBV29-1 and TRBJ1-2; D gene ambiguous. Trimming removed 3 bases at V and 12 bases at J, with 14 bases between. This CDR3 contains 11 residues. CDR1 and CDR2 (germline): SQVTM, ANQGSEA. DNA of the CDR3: TGCAGCGTTGACCCCCGGGAGTCGGACACCTTC. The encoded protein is CSVDPRESDTF.

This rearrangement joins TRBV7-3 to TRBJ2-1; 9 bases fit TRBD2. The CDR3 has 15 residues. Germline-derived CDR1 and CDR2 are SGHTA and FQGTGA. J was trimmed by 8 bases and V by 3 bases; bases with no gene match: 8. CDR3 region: CASSLSGGLFDEQFF. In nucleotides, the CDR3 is TGTGCCAGCAGCTTGAGCGGGGGGCTGTTCGATGAGCAGTTCTTC.

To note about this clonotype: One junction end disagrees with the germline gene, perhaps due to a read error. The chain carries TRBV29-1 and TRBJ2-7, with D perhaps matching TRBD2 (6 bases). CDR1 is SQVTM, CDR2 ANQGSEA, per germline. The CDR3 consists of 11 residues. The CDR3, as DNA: TGCAGCGCTGAAGCGGGCTACGAGCAGTACTTC. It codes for CSAEAGYEQYF.

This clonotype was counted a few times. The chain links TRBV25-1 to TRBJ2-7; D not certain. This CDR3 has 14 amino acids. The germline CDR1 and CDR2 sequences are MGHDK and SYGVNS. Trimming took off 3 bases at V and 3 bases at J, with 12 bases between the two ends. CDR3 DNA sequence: TGTGCCAGCAGTGAGGACGTGGAGTTCTACGAGCAGTACTTC. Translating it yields CASSEDVEFYEQYF.

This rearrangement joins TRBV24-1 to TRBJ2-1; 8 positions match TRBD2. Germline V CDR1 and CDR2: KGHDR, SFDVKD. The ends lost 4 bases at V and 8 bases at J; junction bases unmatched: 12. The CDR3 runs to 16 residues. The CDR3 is CATSDSGLAGWDEQFF. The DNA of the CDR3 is TGTGCCACCAGTGACTCCGGACTAGCCGGCTGGGATGAGCAGTTCTTC.

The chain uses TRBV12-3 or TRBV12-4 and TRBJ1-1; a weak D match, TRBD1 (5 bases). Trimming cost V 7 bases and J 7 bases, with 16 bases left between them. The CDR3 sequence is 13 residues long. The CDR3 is CASIQGGAVEAFF. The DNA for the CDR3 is TGTGCCAGCATCCAGGGAGGGGCCGTTGAAGCTTTCTTT.

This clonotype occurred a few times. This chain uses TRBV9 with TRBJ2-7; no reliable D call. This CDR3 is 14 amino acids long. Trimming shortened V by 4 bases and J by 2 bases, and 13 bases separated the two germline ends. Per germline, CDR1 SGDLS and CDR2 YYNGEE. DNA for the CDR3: TGTGCCAGCAGCCCCCCTCTAGGACCCTACGAGCAGTACTTC. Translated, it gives CASSPPLGPYEQYF.

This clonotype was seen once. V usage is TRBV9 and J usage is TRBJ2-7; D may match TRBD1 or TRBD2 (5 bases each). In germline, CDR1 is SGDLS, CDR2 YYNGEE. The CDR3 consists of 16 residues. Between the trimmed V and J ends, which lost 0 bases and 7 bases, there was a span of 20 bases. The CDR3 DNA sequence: TGTGCCAGCAGCGTAGGTCACCGGGACCTCCAGGATGAGCAGTACTTC. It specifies CASSVGHRDLQDEQYF.

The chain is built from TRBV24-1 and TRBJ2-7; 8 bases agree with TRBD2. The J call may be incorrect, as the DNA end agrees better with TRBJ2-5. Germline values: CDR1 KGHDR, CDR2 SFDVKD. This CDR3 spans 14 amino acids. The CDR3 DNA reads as TGTGCCACCAGTTTACAGCGGGAGCCAGAGACCCAGTACTTC. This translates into CATSLQREPETQYF.

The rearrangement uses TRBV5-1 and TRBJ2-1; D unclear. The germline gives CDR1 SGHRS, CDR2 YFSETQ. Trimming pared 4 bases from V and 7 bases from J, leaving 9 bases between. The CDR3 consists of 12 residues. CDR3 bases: TGCGCCAGCAGCCGGTATGGGAATGAGCAGTTCTTC. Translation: CASSRYGNEQFF. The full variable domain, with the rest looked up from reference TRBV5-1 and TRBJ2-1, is KAGVTQTPRYLIKTRGQQVTLSCSPISGHRSVSWYQQTPGQGLQFLFEYFSETQRNKGNFPGRFSGRQFSNSRSEMNVSTLELGDSALYLCASSRYGNEQFFGPGTRLTVL.